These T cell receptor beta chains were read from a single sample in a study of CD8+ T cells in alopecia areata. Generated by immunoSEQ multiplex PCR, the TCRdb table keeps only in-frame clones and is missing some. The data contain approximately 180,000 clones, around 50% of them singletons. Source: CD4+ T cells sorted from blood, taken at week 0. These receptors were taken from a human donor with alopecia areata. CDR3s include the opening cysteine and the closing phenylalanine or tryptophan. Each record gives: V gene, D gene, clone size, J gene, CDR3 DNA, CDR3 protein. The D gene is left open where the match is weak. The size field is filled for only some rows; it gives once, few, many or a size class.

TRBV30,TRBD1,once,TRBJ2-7,TGTGCCTGGAGCGGGACAGGAAAACACTACGAGCAGTACTTC,CAWSGTGKHYEQYF
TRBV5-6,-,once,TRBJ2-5,TGTGCCAGCAGCCCCTCGAGAGAGACCCAGTACTTC,CASSPSRETQYF
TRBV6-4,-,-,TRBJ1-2,TGTGCCAGCTGGAAGACAGACCCCTATGGCTACACCTTC,CASWKTDPYGYTF
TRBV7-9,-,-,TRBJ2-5,TGTGCCAGCAGCGTCGGGACAAAACAAGAGACCCAGTACTTC,CASSVGTKQETQYF
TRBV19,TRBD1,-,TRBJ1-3,TGTGCCAGCACGGGACAGACAACTGGAAACACCATATATTTT,CASTGQTTGNTIYF
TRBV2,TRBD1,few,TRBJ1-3,TGTGCCAGCAACGGACAGGGAGGAAACACCATATATTTT,CASNGQGGNTIYF
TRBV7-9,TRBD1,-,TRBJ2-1,TGTGCCAGCAGCCGGGACAGAGAGGGTGAGCAGTTCTTC,CASSRDREGEQFF
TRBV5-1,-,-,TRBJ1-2,TGCGCCAGCAGCACTGACTCAGATGGCTACACCTTC,CASSTDSDGYTF
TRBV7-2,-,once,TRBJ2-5,TGTGCCAGCAGCTTAGGGGGCGGGCAAGAGACCCAGTACTTC,CASSLGGGQETQYF
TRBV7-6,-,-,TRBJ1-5,TGTGCCAGCAGCTTAGGTCCGGACTCTAGGCAGCCCCAGCATTTT,CASSLGPDSRQPQHF
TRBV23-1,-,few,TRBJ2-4,TGCGCCAGCAGTCAATCGCGGGGGCACATTCAGTACTTC,CASSQSRGHIQYF
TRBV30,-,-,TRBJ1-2,TGTGCCTGGAGTGTGGGAACACATGGCTACACCTTC,CAWSVGTHGYTF
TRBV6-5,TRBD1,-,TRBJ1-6,TGTGCCAGCAGTTCCCGGACAGGGGGCGAGATTTCACCCCTCCACTTT,CASSSRTGGEISPLHF
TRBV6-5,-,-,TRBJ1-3,TGTGCCAGCAGTTACTCATCTGGAAACACCATATATTTT,CASSYSSGNTIYF
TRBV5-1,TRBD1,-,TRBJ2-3,TGCGCCAGCAGCACCGGGACAGGGGGCACAGATACGCAGTATTTT,CASSTGTGGTDTQYF
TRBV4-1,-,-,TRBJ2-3,TGCGCCAGCAGCCAAGTAGGAGGTCCTAGCACAGATACGCAGTATTTT,CASSQVGGPSTDTQYF
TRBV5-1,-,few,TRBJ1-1,TGCGCCAGCAGCTTGTCGTCCGGTCGGACTGAAGCTTTCTTT,CASSLSSGRTEAFF
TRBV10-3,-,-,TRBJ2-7,TGTGCCATCCAACCGGGACTCGAAAGCTCCTACGAGCAGTACTTC,CAIQPGLESSYEQYF
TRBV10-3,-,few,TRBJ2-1,TGTGCCATCAGTGTCGCAGGTGGTGAGCAGTTCTTC,CAISVAGGEQFF
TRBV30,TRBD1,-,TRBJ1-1,TGTGCCTGGAGTGTAGGCAGGGGGCGTTTTACTGAAGCTTTCTTT,CAWSVGRGRFTEAFF
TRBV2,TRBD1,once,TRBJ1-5,TGTGCCAGCTCAGGACAGGCCCCGAGTCAGCCCCAGCATTTT,CASSGQAPSQPQHF
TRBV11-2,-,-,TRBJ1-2,TGTGCCAGCAGCTTAGGTGGAGGGGCGGGGTATGGCTACACCTTC,CASSLGGGAGYGYTF
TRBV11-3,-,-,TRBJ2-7,TGTGCCAGCAGCTACGGGCGGTACGAGCAGTACTTC,CASSYGRYEQYF
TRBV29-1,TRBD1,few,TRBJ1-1,TGCAGCGCTAAGACAGGGAGGGACACTGAAGCTTTCTTT,CSAKTGRDTEAFF
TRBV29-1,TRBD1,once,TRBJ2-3,TGCAGCGTTGAGTGGACAGGGGGTGATACGCAGTATTTT,CSVEWTGGDTQYF
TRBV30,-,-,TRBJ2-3,TGTGCCTGGAGTGTAGGGTCTCAGTCAGATACGCAGTATTTT,CAWSVGSQSDTQYF
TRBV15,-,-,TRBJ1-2,TGTGCCACCAGCAGATATACGTTGGACATTGGCTACACCTTC,CATSRYTLDIGYTF
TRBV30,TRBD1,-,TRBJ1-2,TGTGCCCGGGGGACAGGACTTAACTATGGCTACACCTTC,CARGTGLNYGYTF